One T cell receptor beta chain is described in this entry. Its antigen is unknown. Reanalyzing the 5' RACE reads, TCRdb keeps one entry per CDR3 protein, without DNA. This repertoire includes 330,000 or so distinct CDR3 sequences. The germline gives CDR1 SNHLY, CDR2 FYNNEI. The CDR3 runs 15 residues. Whole blood served as the source of total RNA, and no T cell sorting took place. These data originate in a study of monozygotic twins with inflammatory bowel disease. Study conclusions and caveats: Patients got different immunosuppressive treatments, which may have made their repertoires more variable. People with IBD had fewer clonotypes in common with others than healthy twins did, especially with disease activity.

The V gene is TRBV2, the J gene TRBJ2-2; the D call from TCRdb, TRBD1, cannot be confirmed without DNA. This TCR was recovered from a human donor with ulcerative colitis or Crohn's disease, or a healthy co-twin of an affected twin (not recorded which). Input material: blood. The CDR3 sequence: CASRDGQGHTGELFF. The variable domain in full, with the rest retrieved from reference TRBV2 and TRBJ2-2, is EPEVTQTPSHQVTQMGQEVILRCVPISNHLYFYWYRQILGQKVEFLVSFYNNEISEKSEIFDDQFSVERPDGSNFTLKIRSTKLEDSAMYFCASRDGQGHTGELFFGEGSRLTVL.